Below are 11 T cell receptor beta chains sequenced from a single sample in a study of shared clonotypes between healthy human individuals. Assay: immunoSEQ multiplex PCR; the TCRdb copy retains only in-frame clones and omits some. The table has roughly 1,500,000 clones, roughly 98.5% seen once. Material: naive CD4+ T cells sorted from blood. The subset: CD45RA+ positively selected. Every receptor here comes from a man aged 30-40 years in good health.

The J gene is TRBJ1-2, the V gene TRBV28, with 8 bases identical to TRBD1. The CDR3 contains 14 residues. J gave up 4 bases and V 6 bases, and 7 bases lay outside the gene matches. Germline CDR1 and CDR2: MDHEN and SYDVKM. The CDR3 here is CASSHGQGIYGYTF. CDR3 bases: TGTGCCAGCAGCCACGGACAGGGAATCTATGGCTACACCTTC.

This rearrangement joins TRBV29-1 to TRBJ2-3, with 8 nucleotides matching TRBD1. Germline-derived CDR1 and CDR2 are SQVTM and ANQGSEA. The ends lost 8 bases at V and 2 bases at J; junction bases unmatched: 9. The CDR3 is made up of 14 amino acids. In DNA, the CDR3 is TGCAGCATTAGGGGCAGGGGGCCCACAGATACGCAGTATTTT. Its translation is CSIRGRGPTDTQYF.

The chain recombines TRBV2 with TRBJ2-1; D might be TRBD1 (6 bases). Germline V gene sequence: CDR1 SNHLY, CDR2 FYNNEI. The V gene lost 6 bases and the J gene lost 4 bases, with 13 bases spanning the gap. The CDR3 has 14 amino acids. As DNA, the CDR3 is TGTGCCAGCAGAAAACAGGGAACTTACAATGAGCAGTTCTTC. Protein sequence: CASRKQGTYNEQFF.

The chain has TRBV10-3 and TRBJ2-7; 11 bases align to TRBD1. The CDR3 covers 15 residues. Germline CDR1 reads ENHRY; CDR2 reads SYGVKD. V shed 4 bases and J 2 bases; nucleotides not matched to a gene: 4. DNA for the CDR3: TGTGCCATCAGTGTCAGGGACAGGGGGACCTACGAGCAGTACTTC. Its protein is CAISVRDRGTYEQYF.

The J gene is TRBJ2-7, the V gene TRBV10-3, with 7 bases identical to TRBD1. With V trimmed by 4 bases and J by 3 bases, 9 bases remained unmatched. The CDR3 has 15 residues. Germline values: CDR1 ENHRY, CDR2 SYGVKD. The CDR3 coding sequence is TGTGCCATCAGTGTGCCGGGACAGCCGAACTACGAGCAGTACTTC. Translating it yields CAISVPGQPNYEQYF.

The chain uses TRBV29-1 and TRBJ2-7, with D maybe TRBD2 (5 bases). Trimming shortened V by 0 bases and J by 0 bases, and 15 bases separated the two germline ends. The germline CDR1 and CDR2 sequences are SQVTM and ANQGSEA. CDR3 length equals 16 residues. The CDR3 loop is CSVEEGVGISSYEQYF. The CDR3 nucleotides read TGCAGCGTTGAAGAGGGAGTGGGGATTAGCTCCTACGAGCAGTACTTC.

The chain is built from TRBV30 and TRBJ2-1; a weak D match, TRBD2 (7 bases). The CDR3 sequence is 10 residues long. Germline-derived CDR1 and CDR2 are GTSNPN and SVGIG (reference sequence). The V end was cut by 7 bases, the J end by 9 bases, with 10 bases between. Here the CDR3 reads CALGGGEQFF. CDR3 nucleotide sequence: TGTGCCTTAGGGGGGGGTGAGCAGTTCTTC.

The J gene is TRBJ1-1, the V gene TRBV5-6; maybe TRBD1 (6 bases). Germline CDR1 and CDR2: SGHDT and YYEEEE. The CDR3 extends over 14 amino acids. Between the trimmed V and J ends, which lost 2 bases and 1 base, there was a span of 9 bases. The CDR3 DNA reads TGTGCCAGCAGCTTTGGACAGAAGAACACTGAAGCTTTCTTT. It codes for CASSFGQKNTEAFF.

The chain combines TRBV28 with TRBJ2-7, with TRBD2 matching 9 bases. V dropped 1 base and J dropped 2; count of bases not matched to a gene: 9. Germline values: CDR1 MDHEN, CDR2 SYDVKM. The CDR3 runs to 17 residues. The chain's CDR3 is CASSLSSGLATTYEQYF. The CDR3 DNA is TGTGCCAGCAGTTTATCTTCCGGACTAGCGACTACCTACGAGCAGTACTTC.

DNA for the CDR3: TGTGCCAGCAGGGGGACTCCGCAAGATTCCTACGAGCAGTACTTC. As protein: CASRGTPQDSYEQYF. This chain links TRBV5-4 with TRBJ2-7; tentatively, D is TRBD2 (6 bases). CDR3 length equals 15 residues. Between the trimmed V and J ends, which lost 5 bases and 1 base, there was a span of 16 bases. Looked up from germline, CDR1 is SGHNT and CDR2 is YYREEE (reference sequence).

The chain is built from TRBV2 and TRBJ2-7, with TRBD1 as a possible D gene (5 bases). V was pared by 6 bases and J by 2 bases, with 11 bases between. Per germline, CDR1 SNHLY and CDR2 FYNNEI. The CDR3 is 13 residues long. The CDR3 nucleotides read TGTGCCAGCAGAAGGACAACCCCCTACGAGCAGTACTTC. Its protein product is CASRRTTPYEQYF.